This TCR beta chain was sequenced for a study of shared clonotypes between healthy human individuals. Trimming pared 6 bases from V and 5 bases from J, leaving 15 bases between. The CDR3 loop spans 14 amino acids. Germline CDR1 reads SGHRS; CDR2 reads YFSETQ. Method: immunoSEQ multiplex PCR; TCRdb's copy keeps in-frame clones and lacks some. The sample carries around 370,000 clones, 96% recorded once. The chain combines TRBV5-1 with TRBJ2-1, with D perhaps matching TRBD1 (6 bases). The sequenced material came from memory CD8+ T cells sorted from blood. Subset specified: CD45RO+ cells pooled with CCR7-negative TemRA cells. This clonotype originated in a man younger than 40 in good health. The CDR3 bases are TGCGCCAGCAATGAGCTAACAGGGCACAATGAGCAGTTCTTC. This sequence encodes CASNELTGHNEQFF.